This T cell receptor beta chain derives from a study of T cell responses to AZD1222 COVID-19 vaccine. At the level of the study: Analyses pooled second doses at about 4 or about 12 weeks. Study findings and constraints: Donors were largely white British and mainly female; clonal diversity was possibly underestimated.

The assay was immunoSEQ multiplex PCR, and TCRdb's table has in-frame clones only and misses some. This sample has about 260,000 clones, with approximately 93% found just once. About this clone: Its antigen is as yet unknown. Other DNA sequences in this specimen translate into the identical CDR3.

The CDR3 covers 13 residues. V dropped 2 bases and J dropped 6; count of bases not matched to a gene: 2. The chain joins TRBV12-3 or TRBV12-4 to TRBJ2-3; 7 nucleotides line up with TRBD2. The input for sequencing was peripheral blood, taken on day 0 of AZD1222 vaccination. The source is an adult in good health. CDR3: CASSLRRGDTQYF. The CDR3 DNA is TGTGCCAGCAGTTTAAGGCGGGGGGATACGCAGTATTTT.